These 3 T cell receptor beta chains originate from one sample sequenced in a study of T-cell memory formation after mild COVID-19. Using its own MiXCR run on the 5' RACE reads, TCRdb lists one record per CDR3 protein. This sample has approximately 190,000 distinct CDR3 sequences, with about 18% found just once. Source material: PBMCs or a T cell subset sorted from them (not recorded which). The receptors were gathered from an adult woman who had mild COVID-19 (a few samples of this study predate the infection). Cell type and time point are not known.

This clonotype was detected only a few times. The chain joins TRBV6-1 to TRBJ1-2; no reliable D call. The CDR3 is made up of 13 amino acids. Germline V gene lookup returns CDR1 MNHNS and CDR2 SASEGT. Trimming pared 6 bases from V and 6 bases from J, leaving 14 bases between. CDR3: CASRRLLGNGYTF. Written as DNA, the CDR3 is TGTGCCAGCAGGAGACTTCTGGGGAATGGCTACACCTTC.

The CDR3 DNA is TGTGCCAGCAGCTCCACAGGGACTATTAATGAAAAACTGTTTTTT. Its protein product is CASSSTGTINEKLFF. V usage is TRBV7-2 and J usage is TRBJ1-4, with a weak D call TRBD1 (6 bases). Germline CDR1 is SGHTA and CDR2 is FQGNSA. V gave up 4 bases and J gave up 4 bases, with 13 bases separating them. The CDR3 sequence is 15 residues long.

V usage is TRBV7-2 and J usage is TRBJ2-2; TRBD1 matches at 9 bases. This CDR3 spans 15 amino acids. CDR1 is SGHTA, CDR2 FQGNSA, per germline. The ends lost 5 bases at V and 4 bases at J; junction bases unmatched: 5. The CDR3 nucleotides are TGTGCCAGCAGCCAGCACAGGGGGCCCACCGGGGAGCTGTTTTTT. This encodes CASSQHRGPTGELFF.